The T cell receptor beta chain under discussion was sequenced for a study of spatial heterogeneity in lung cancer. Study background: For the average unique TCR and UMI combination, more than 8.5 occurrences appeared in raw reads.

TCRdb ran MiXCR on the 5' RACE reads and lists one entry per CDR3 protein. In the table there are approximately 92,000 distinct CDR3 sequences, over 9.5% of which are singletons. The time point here: sample taken at primary tumor resection. No cell sorting; template was whole RNA from tumor, lung tissue or PBMC. The donors, fewer than 95 patients with untreated early-stage non-small cell lung cancer, provided the samples. Study observations and caveats: Resection saw ubiquitous expanded tumor TCRs appear in blood more than follow-up did.

The CDR3 runs 13 residues. J was trimmed by 10 bases and V by 6 bases; bases with no gene match: 7. CDR1 is SNHLY and CDR2 is FYNNEI in the germline V gene. Of note for this clonotype: The antigen remains unidentified.

The sequence derives from a male donor with early-stage non-small cell lung cancer. V gene TRBV2 combines with J gene TRBJ2-1, with 9 bases matching TRBD1. The sample was PBMCs, taken at surgery. The CDR3: CASRKSDRGEQFF. The CDR3 region has the DNA TGTGCCAGCAGAAAATCGGACAGGGGCGAGCAGTTCTTC.